This is a list of T cell receptor beta chains from one sample in a study of CD8 T cells in ankylosing spondylitis. TCRdb reprocessed the 5' RACE reads via MiXCR and lists one record per CDR3 protein. Here the sample spans more than 150,000 distinct CDR3 sequences, approximately 10% being singletons. Sequenced input: blood, either unsorted or a sorted T cell fraction (not recorded which). The receptors were gathered from a male donor with ankylosing spondylitis or in good health (not recorded which). Both conserved end residues are part of each CDR3. The D gene is left open where the match is weak. Size is omitted from some rows. Given values are once, few, many or a class for expanded clones.

TRBV18,TRBJ2-1,.,many,TGTGCCAGCTCACAGGGTCCCCAAGCTACTTCTGAGCAGTTCTTC,CASSQGPQATSEQFF
TRBV5-6,TRBJ1-2,.,many,TGTGCCAGCAGCAACGACAGTCCTTATGGCTACACCTTC,CASSNDSPYGYTF
TRBV25-1,TRBJ1-1,.,few,TGTGCCAGCAGTGGGGATAACACTGAAGCTTTCTTT,CASSGDNTEAFF
TRBV29-1,TRBJ2-1,.,many,TGCAGCGTTGACCCGGCCTCCTACAATGAGCAGTTCTTC,CSVDPASYNEQFF
TRBV7-9,TRBJ2-4,.,many,TGTGCCACCAGGGGTGCCAAAAACATTCAGTACTTC,CATRGAKNIQYF
TRBV7-2,TRBJ2-3,.,few,TGTGCCAGCAGTGGAGTCCTGGTTACGCAGTATTTT,CASSGVLVTQYF
TRBV20-1,TRBJ1-1,.,many,TGCAGTGCCCCAACCGAGGCGGGATACGGACTAATCGACACTGAAGCTTTCTTT,CSAPTEAGYGLIDTEAFF
TRBV30,TRBJ2-3,.,.,TGTGCCTGGAGTCTGGGCGAGATGGTCAGGGTCACAGATACGCAGTATTTT,CAWSLGEMVRVTDTQYF
TRBV7-2,TRBJ2-3,.,.,TGTGCCAGCAGCTTTACGCGCACAGATACGCAGTATTTT,CASSFTRTDTQYF
TRBV28,TRBJ1-5,.,many,TGTGCCAGCAGTTTTGGGGGCAGGCCAAGAGACAATCAGCCCCAGCATTTT,CASSFGGRPRDNQPQHF
TRBV10-2,TRBJ2-1,TRBD1,many,TGCGCCAGCCTTAGACAGGGCTTAGGCAATGAGCAGTTCTTC,CASLRQGLGNEQFF
TRBV6-1,TRBJ1-6,TRBD1,many,TGTGCCAGCAGTATGGGACAGGGGGATTCACCCCTCCACTTT,CASSMGQGDSPLHF
TRBV29-1,TRBJ1-4,TRBD1,few,TGCAGCGTTGAGAACGGGGACAGGGGGAAGAGTAATGATGAAAAACTGTTTTTT,CSVENGDRGKSNDEKLFF
TRBV3-1,TRBJ2-2,TRBD2,few,TGTGCCAGCAGCGGACTAGCGGGACGCACCGGGGAGCTGTTTTTT,CASSGLAGRTGELFF
TRBV29-1,TRBJ2-1,TRBD2,.,TGCAGCGTTGAGGGGACTAGCGGGGGGGCGGCCTACAATGAGCAGTTCTTC,CSVEGTSGGAAYNEQFF
TRBV5-1,TRBJ1-1,.,many,TGCGCCAGCAAGCGGGGGGTGCGGGACACTGAAGCTTTCTTT,CASKRGVRDTEAFF
TRBV7-8,TRBJ1-4,TRBD1,.,TGTGCCAGCAGCTTAGAGGGACAGTTGGGTGAAAAACTGTTTTTT,CASSLEGQLGEKLFF
TRBV12-3/TRBV12-4,TRBJ2-1,.,many,TGTGCCAGCAGTGCTCCCGGGGCACAATACAATGAGCAGTTCTTC,CASSAPGAQYNEQFF
TRBV10-3,TRBJ2-3,.,many,TGTGCCATCAGTGACTCTACATATACGCAGTATTTT,CAISDSTYTQYF
TRBV5-1,TRBJ2-7,.,many,TGCGCCAGCACCACCCTAAGCGAGGGAACCTACGAGCAGTACTTC,CASTTLSEGTYEQYF
TRBV25-1,TRBJ2-5,.,many,TGTGCCAGCAGTGCAGCGGGACAGGCAAAAGGAGGGAAGACCCAGTACTTC,CASSAAGQAKGGKTQYF
TRBV4-2,TRBJ2-3,.,many,TGTGCCAGCAGCCAAGAGGCCCCTTACGAGCGGACGGCTACGCAGTATTTT,CASSQEAPYERTATQYF
TRBV12-3/TRBV12-4,TRBJ1-5,.,many,TGTGCCAGCAGTTTAGCGGGGGACAATCAGCCCCAGCATTTT,CASSLAGDNQPQHF
TRBV20-1,TRBJ1-6,TRBD1,few,TGCAGTGCGGGGCGGGACAGACGGAGCTCCTATAATTCACCCCTCCACTTT,CSAGRDRRSSYNSPLHF
TRBV11-3,TRBJ2-3,.,few,TGTGCCAGCAGCTTATACCTATCCGGGGCAGATACGCAGTATTTT,CASSLYLSGADTQYF
TRBV15,TRBJ1-2,TRBD1,many,TGTGCCACCAGCAGAGTTACAGGGGGCGGGTATGGCTACACCTTC,CATSRVTGGGYGYTF
TRBV9,TRBJ2-5,TRBD1,many,TGTGCCAGCAGCGTAGGTGGGACAGGGGGCGCAGAGACCCAGTACTTC,CASSVGGTGGAETQYF
TRBV5-1,TRBJ2-5,.,.,TGCGCCAGCAGCTTGAGCAGGGGACAAGAGACCCAGTACTTC,CASSLSRGQETQYF
TRBV10-3,TRBJ2-1,TRBD2,few,TGTGCCATCAGTGGGATGGATTTGGGTGGCGGGGAGGGCTACAATGAGCAGTTCTTC,CAISGMDLGGGEGYNEQFF
TRBV6-5,TRBJ2-2,TRBD2,.,TGTGCCAGCAGGGGGCTAGCGGGAATCGAGGAGCTGTTTTTT,CASRGLAGIEELFF
TRBV20-1,TRBJ1-5,.,many,TGCAGTGCTAGCCAGGGGTACAATCAGCCCCAGCATTTT,CSASQGYNQPQHF
TRBV5-6,TRBJ2-7,.,many,TGTGCCAGCAGCAGTTGGACAGAGGGTTTGACCTACGAGCAGTACTTC,CASSSWTEGLTYEQYF
TRBV20-1,TRBJ2-1,.,many,TGCAGTGCTTTAGCCAGGCACTCCTACAATGAGCAGTTCTTC,CSALARHSYNEQFF
TRBV6-1,TRBJ2-2,TRBD2,many,TGTGCCAGCACCCCACTAGCGGGGAAGACCGGGGAGCTGTTTTTT,CASTPLAGKTGELFF
TRBV5-1,TRBJ2-1,TRBD2,medium-sized,TGCGCCAGCAGCAGGACAGCGGGAGGTGTGGGCAATGAGCAGTTCTTC,CASSRTAGGVGNEQFF
TRBV12-3/TRBV12-4,TRBJ2-3,.,many,TGTGCCAGCAGTTTGTTAGGGACTCGAGGCACAGATACGCAGTATTTT,CASSLLGTRGTDTQYF
TRBV20-1,TRBJ2-7,.,.,TGCAGTGCTGGGCCCAACTACTACGAGCAGTACTTC,CSAGPNYYEQYF
TRBV5-6,TRBJ2-2,.,many,TGTGCCAGCAACTCGGGGCTAGGCGGTAACACCGGGGAGCTGTTTTTT,CASNSGLGGNTGELFF
TRBV18,TRBJ2-1,TRBD2,few,TGTGCCAGCTCACCAAGACTAGCGACCTACAATGAGCAGTTCTTC,CASSPRLATYNEQFF
TRBV7-2,TRBJ2-5,TRBD2,few,TGTGCCAGCAGCCGTTTTACGACTAGCGGGAGAGGGGAGACCCAGTACTTC,CASSRFTTSGRGETQYF